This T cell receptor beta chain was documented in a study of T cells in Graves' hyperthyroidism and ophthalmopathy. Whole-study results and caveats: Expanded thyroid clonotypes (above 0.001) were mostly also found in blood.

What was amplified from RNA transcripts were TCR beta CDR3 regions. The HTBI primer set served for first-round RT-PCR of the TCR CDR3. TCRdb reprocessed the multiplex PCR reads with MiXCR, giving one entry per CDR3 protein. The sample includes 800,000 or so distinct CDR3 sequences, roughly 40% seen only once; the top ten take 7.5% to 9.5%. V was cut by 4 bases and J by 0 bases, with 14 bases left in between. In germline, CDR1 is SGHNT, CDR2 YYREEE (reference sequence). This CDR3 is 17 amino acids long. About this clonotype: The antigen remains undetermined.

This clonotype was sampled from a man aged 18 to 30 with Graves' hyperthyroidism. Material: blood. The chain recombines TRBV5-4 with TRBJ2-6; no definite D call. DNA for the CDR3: TGTGCCAGCAGCCGAGAAGCGACCAGCTCTGGGGCCAACGTCCTGACTTTC. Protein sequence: CASSREATSSGANVLTF.